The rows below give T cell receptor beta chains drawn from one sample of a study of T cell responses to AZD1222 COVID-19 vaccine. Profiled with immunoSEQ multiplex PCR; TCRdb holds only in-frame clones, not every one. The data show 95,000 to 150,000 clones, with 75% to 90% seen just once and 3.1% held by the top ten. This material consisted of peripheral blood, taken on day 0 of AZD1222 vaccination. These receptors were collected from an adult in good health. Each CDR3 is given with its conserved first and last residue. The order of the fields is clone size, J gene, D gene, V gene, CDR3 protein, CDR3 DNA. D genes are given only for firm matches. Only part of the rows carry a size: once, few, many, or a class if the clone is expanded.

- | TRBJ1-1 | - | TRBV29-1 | CSGAGNTEAFF | TGCAGCGGGGCAGGGAACACTGAAGCTTTCTTT
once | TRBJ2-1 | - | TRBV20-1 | CSASRRATYNEQFF | TGCAGTGCTAGTCGAAGAGCAACCTACAATGAGCAGTTCTTC
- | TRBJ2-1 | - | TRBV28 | CASSTNAVDEQFF | TGTGCCAGCAGTACGAACGCGGTCGATGAGCAGTTCTTC
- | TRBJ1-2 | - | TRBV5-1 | CASSLKWGSGGYTF | TGCGCCAGCAGCTTGAAGTGGGGAAGCGGTGGCTACACCTTC
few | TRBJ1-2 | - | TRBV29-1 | CSVGGGSANYGYTF | TGCAGCGTTGGAGGGGGGAGCGCTAACTATGGCTACACCTTC
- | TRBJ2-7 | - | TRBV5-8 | CASRVQGRTYEQYF | TGTGCCAGCAGGGTACAGGGTAGAACCTACGAGCAGTACTTC
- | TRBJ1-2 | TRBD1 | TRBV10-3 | CAISWTGGGGYTF | TGTGCCATCAGCTGGACAGGGGGAGGTGGCTACACCTTC
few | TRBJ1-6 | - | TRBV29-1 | CSVEEGSDPRNNSPLHF | TGCAGCGTTGAGGAAGGATCCGACCCTAGAAATAATTCACCCCTCCACTTT
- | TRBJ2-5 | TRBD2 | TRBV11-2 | CASTREASGGRWQETQYF | TGTGCCAGCACCAGGGAGGCTAGCGGGGGGCGGTGGCAAGAGACCCAGTACTTC
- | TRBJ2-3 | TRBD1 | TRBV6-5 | CASSSGTGYTDTQYF | TGTGCCAGCAGTTCCGGGACAGGGTACACAGATACGCAGTATTTT
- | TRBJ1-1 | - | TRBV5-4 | CASSWGGSEAFF | TGTGCCAGCAGCTGGGGTGGGTCCGAAGCTTTCTTT
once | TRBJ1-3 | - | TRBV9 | CASSVEAVRDTIYF | TGTGCCAGCAGCGTAGAGGCAGTCCGAGACACCATATATTTT
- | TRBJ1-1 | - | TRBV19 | CASRMDFLNTEAFF | TGTGCCAGCCGAATGGACTTCTTGAACACTGAAGCTTTCTTT
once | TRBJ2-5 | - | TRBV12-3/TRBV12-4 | CASSLTEETQYF | TGTGCCAGCAGTTTAACGGAGGAGACCCAGTACTTC
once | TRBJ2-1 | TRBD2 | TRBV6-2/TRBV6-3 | CASSNWGGYNEQFF | TGTGCCAGCAGTAATTGGGGGGGGTACAATGAGCAGTTCTTC
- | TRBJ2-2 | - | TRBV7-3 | CASSLMGGGTGELFF | TGTGCCAGCAGCTTAATGGGGGGCGGCACCGGGGAGCTGTTTTTT
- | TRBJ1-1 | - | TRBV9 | CASSPQTLGEAFF | TGTGCCAGCAGCCCTCAGACCTTGGGTGAAGCTTTCTTT